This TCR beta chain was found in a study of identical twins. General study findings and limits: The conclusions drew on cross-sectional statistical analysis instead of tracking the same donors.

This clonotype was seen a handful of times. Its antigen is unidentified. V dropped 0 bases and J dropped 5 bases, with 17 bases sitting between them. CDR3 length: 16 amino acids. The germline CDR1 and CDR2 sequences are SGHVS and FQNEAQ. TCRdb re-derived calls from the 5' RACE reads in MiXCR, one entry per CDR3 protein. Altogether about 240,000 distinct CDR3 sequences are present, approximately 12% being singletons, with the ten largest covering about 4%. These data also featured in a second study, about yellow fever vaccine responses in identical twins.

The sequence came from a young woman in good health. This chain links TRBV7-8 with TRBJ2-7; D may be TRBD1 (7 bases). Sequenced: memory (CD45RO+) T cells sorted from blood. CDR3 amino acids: CASSLAPGPGGHEQYF. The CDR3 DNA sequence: TGTGCCAGCAGCTTAGCTCCCGGCCCAGGGGGGCACGAGCAGTACTTC.